Below, one T cell receptor beta chain is given with its context. This sample stems from a study of blood T cell repertoires in COVID-19. Study context: From the United States, Italy and Spain came samples of acute and convalescent COVID-19. The analysed material was cDNA or gDNA that came from T cells, B-cell-depleted T cells, or PBMCs.

Per the study methods: Amplifying reference gene primers gave estimates of nucleated cell counts. Sequenced by immunoSEQ multiplex PCR; TCRdb stores in-frame clones only, minus some. The V and J calls and clone size come from that table; D and trimming were worked out from the DNA. This sample has about 140,000 clones, with around 90% found just once. V was clipped by 4 bases and J by 4 bases, with 10 bases between them. The CDR3 is 14 amino acids. Germline V CDR1 and CDR2: MGHDK, SYGVNS. Sequenced sample: peripheral blood. The TCR sequence derives from a man in his 60s with active or convalescent COVID-19. The chain has TRBV25-1 and TRBJ2-2; weak D call: TRBD1 (5 bases). The CDR3 DNA reads TGTGCCAGCAGTGTACAAAGGGGCACCGGGGAGCTGTTTTTT. It translates to CASSVQRGTGELFF.